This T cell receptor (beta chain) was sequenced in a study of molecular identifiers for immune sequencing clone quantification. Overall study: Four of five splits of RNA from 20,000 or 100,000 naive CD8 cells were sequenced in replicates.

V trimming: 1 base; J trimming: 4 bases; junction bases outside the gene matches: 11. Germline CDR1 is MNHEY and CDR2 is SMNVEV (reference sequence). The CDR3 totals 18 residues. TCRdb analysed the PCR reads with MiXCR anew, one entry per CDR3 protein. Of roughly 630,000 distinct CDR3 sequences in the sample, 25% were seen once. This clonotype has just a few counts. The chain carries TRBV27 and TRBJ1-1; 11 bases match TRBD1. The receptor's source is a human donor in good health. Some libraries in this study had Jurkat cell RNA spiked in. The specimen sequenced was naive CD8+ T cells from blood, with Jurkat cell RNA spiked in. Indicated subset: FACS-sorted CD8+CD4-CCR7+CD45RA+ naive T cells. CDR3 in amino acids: CASSLFPGTGGESTEAFF. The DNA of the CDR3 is TGTGCCAGCAGTTTATTCCCCGGGACAGGGGGTGAGAGCACTGAAGCTTTCTTT.